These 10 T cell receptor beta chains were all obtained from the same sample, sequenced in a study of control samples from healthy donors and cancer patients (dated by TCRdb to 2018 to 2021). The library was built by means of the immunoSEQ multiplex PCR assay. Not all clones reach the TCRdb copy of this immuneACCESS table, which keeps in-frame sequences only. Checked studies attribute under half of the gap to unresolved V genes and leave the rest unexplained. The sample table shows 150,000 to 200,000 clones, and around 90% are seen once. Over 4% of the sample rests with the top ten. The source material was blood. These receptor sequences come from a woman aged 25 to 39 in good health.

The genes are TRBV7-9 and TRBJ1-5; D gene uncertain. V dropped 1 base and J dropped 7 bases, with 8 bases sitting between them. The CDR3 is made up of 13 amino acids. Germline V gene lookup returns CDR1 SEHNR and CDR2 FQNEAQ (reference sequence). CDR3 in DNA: TGTGCCAGCAGCTTAGAGGCGGGACAGCCCCAGCATTTT. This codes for CASSLEAGQPQHF.

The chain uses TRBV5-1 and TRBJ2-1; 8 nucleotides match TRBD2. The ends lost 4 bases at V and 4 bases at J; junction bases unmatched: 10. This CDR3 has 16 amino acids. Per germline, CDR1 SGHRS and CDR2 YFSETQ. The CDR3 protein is CASSPLTSGQYNEQFF. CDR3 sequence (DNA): TGCGCCAGCAGCCCATTAACTAGCGGACAATACAATGAGCAGTTCTTC. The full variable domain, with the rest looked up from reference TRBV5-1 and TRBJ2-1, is KAGVTQTPRYLIKTRGQQVTLSCSPISGHRSVSWYQQTPGQGLQFLFEYFSETQRNKGNFPGRFSGRQFSNSRSEMNVSTLELGDSALYLCASSPLTSGQYNEQFFGPGTRLTVL.

This CDR3 is CASLQGSPYNEQFF. CDR3 coding DNA: TGTGCCAGCCTCCAGGGTTCCCCCTACAATGAGCAGTTCTTC. V is TRBV19 and J is TRBJ2-1; D perhaps matches TRBD1 (5 bases). CDR3 length equals 14 residues. V was pared by 9 bases and J by 2 bases, with 14 bases between. CDR1 is LNHDA, CDR2 SQIVND, per germline (reference sequence).

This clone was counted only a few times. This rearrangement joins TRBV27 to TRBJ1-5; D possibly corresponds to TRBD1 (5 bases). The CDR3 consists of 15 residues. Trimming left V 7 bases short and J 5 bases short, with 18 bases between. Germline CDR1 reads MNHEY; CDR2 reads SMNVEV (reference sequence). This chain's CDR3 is CASTPSAGVHQPQHF. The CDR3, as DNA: TGTGCCAGCACCCCCTCGGCGGGGGTTCATCAGCCCCAGCATTTT.

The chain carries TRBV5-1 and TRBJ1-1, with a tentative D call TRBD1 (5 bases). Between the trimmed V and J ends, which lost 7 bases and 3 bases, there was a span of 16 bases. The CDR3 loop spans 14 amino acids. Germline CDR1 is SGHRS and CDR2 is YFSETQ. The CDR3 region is CASRPSRADTEAFF. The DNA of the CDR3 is TGCGCCAGCCGGCCAAGCAGGGCGGACACTGAAGCTTTCTTT.

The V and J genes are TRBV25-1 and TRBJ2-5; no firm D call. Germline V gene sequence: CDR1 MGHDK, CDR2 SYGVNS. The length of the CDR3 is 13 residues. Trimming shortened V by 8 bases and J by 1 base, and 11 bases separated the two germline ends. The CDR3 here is CASGDLFQETQYF. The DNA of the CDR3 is TGTGCCAGCGGAGACCTATTCCAAGAGACCCAGTACTTC.

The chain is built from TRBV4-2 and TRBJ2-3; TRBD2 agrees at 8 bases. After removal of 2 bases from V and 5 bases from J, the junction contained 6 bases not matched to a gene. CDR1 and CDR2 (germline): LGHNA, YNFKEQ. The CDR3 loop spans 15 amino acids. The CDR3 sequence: CASSQKGLGIDTQYF. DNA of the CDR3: TGTGCCAGCAGCCAAAAGGGACTAGGAATAGATACGCAGTATTTT.

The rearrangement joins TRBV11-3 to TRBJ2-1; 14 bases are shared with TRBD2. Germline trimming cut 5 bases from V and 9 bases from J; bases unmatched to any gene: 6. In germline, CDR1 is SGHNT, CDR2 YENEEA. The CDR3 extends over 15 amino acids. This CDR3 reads CASSTGTSGRGEQFF. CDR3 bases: TGTGCCAGCAGCACCGGGACTAGCGGGAGAGGTGAGCAGTTCTTC.

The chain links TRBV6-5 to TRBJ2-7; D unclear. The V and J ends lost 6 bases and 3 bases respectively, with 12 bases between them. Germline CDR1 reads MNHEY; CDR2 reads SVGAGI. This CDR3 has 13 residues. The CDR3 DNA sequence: TGTGCCAGCAGCCCGGACGGAAACTACGAGCAGTACGTC. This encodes CASSPDGNYEQYV.

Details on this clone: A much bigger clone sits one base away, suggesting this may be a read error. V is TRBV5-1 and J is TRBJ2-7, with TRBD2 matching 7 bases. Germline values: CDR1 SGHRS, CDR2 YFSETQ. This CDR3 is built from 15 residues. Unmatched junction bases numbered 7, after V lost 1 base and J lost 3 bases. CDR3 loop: CASSLTAGSGYEQYF. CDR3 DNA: TGCGCCAGCAGCTTGACAGCGGGAAGCGGCTACGAGCAGTACTTC.